The rows below give T cell receptor beta chains drawn from one sample of a study of regulatory T cells in long-lasting Graves disease. Via MiXCR, TCRdb re-called the multiplex PCR reads, giving one row per CDR3 protein. The sample has more than 300,000 distinct CDR3 sequences; approximately 12% are singletons. A further study also used this sample, focusing on T cells in Graves' hyperthyroidism and ophthalmopathy.

Source: peripheral blood mononuclear cells (PBMCs), taken at new diagnosis, from a patient treated with antithyroid drugs. The origin of the receptors is a woman between 18 and 29 years old with Graves disease. The CDR3 runs from the conserved cysteine through the conserved F or W. The order of the fields is CDR3 DNA, CDR3 protein, clone size, J gene, V gene, D gene. D genes are given only for firm matches. The size entry is marked missing in some rows and otherwise reads once, few, many or a size class.

TGTGCCAGCAGCTTACCCACGAGGGACCCCGAGTCCAATGAGCAGTTCTTC | CASSLPTRDPESNEQFF | many | TRBJ2-1 | TRBV7-8 | NA
TGTGCTAGTGGTTTCCGACAGATTAACTATGGCTACACCTTC | CASGFRQINYGYTF | many | TRBJ1-2 | TRBV12-5 | NA
TGTGCCAGCAGTCTCGTAGCGGGAGGTGAGACCCAGTACTTC | CASSLVAGGETQYF | NA | TRBJ2-5 | TRBV7-3 | TRBD2
TGCAGCGTTGGGACAGGGTCTGGCAAAAACATTCAGTACTTC | CSVGTGSGKNIQYF | few | TRBJ2-4 | TRBV29-1 | TRBD1
TGTGCCAGCAGCTTGGGTGGGAAGGGGCATAGCTCCTACAATGAGCAGTTCTTC | CASSLGGKGHSSYNEQFF | many | TRBJ2-1 | TRBV12-3/TRBV12-4 | NA
TGCGCCAGCAGCTTGAGGTCTTGGGGCGGTGACACAGATACGCAGTATTTT | CASSLRSWGGDTDTQYF | NA | TRBJ2-3 | TRBV5-1 | NA
TGTGCCAGCAGCGGACCGAGGGGAGGGTTCATTCAGTACTTC | CASSGPRGGFIQYF | many | TRBJ2-4 | TRBV11-2 | TRBD2
TGTGCCAGCAGTCGAACAGGGGGGACCCCAGAGGGGGGCTACACCTTC | CASSRTGGTPEGGYTF | many | TRBJ1-2 | TRBV7-2 | TRBD1
TGTGCCAGCAGCTCCGTTCCCGGTCAGCCCCAGCATTTT | CASSSVPGQPQHF | few | TRBJ1-5 | TRBV7-9 | NA
TGCAGCGTTGGCCGGGACAGTCGTCGGATTCACCCTCTGCGGCAGGAGACCCAGTACTTC | CSVGRDSRRIHPLRQETQYF | NA | TRBJ2-5 | TRBV29-1 | TRBD1
TGTGCCAGCAGTTTTACAGGGGCGCGAGGTTCCTATGGCTACACCTTC | CASSFTGARGSYGYTF | many | TRBJ1-2 | TRBV12-3/TRBV12-4 | TRBD1
TGTGCCAGCAGCTCGGGACAGGGGTTCTACGAGCAGTACTTC | CASSSGQGFYEQYF | few | TRBJ2-7 | TRBV6-1 | TRBD1
TGTGCCAGCCTACGGGTCGGAAGTTACAATGAGCAGTTCTTC | CASLRVGSYNEQFF | many | TRBJ2-1 | TRBV6-1 | NA
TGCAGCGTTTCTGTAGATACGCAGTATTTT | CSVSVDTQYF | NA | TRBJ2-3 | TRBV29-1 | NA
TGCGCCAGCAGCCAAGATGGAAGCTCGGGGAACACTGAAGCTTTCTTT | CASSQDGSSGNTEAFF | many | TRBJ1-1 | TRBV4-3 | NA
TGTGCCAGCAGCCAACCGCCACAGTTCCGCATAGATACGCAGTATTTT | CASSQPPQFRIDTQYF | few | TRBJ2-3 | TRBV12-3/TRBV12-4 | NA
TGTGCCAGCAGTTTCTTCGAGGGACAGCTCTATGGCTACACCTTC | CASSFFEGQLYGYTF | many | TRBJ1-2 | TRBV28 | TRBD1
TGTGCCAGCAGTTTCCTGGAACTTGGCTACACCTTC | CASSFLELGYTF | few | TRBJ1-2 | TRBV12-3/TRBV12-4 | NA
TGTGCCAGCAGCCAAGAGCAGGCAAAGACCCAGTACTTC | CASSQEQAKTQYF | NA | TRBJ2-5 | TRBV14 | NA
TGTGCCAGCAGCTCACCCCGGGGTGGAAGCTCCTACAATGAGCAGTTCTTC | CASSSPRGGSSYNEQFF | many | TRBJ2-1 | TRBV7-6 | NA
TGCAGTGCTCAACTGGGACCTATGAACACTGAAGCTTTCTTT | CSAQLGPMNTEAFF | NA | TRBJ1-1 | TRBV20-1 | NA
TGTGCCAGCAGCACTAATTCACCCCTCCACTTT | CASSTNSPLHF | few | TRBJ1-6 | TRBV2 | NA
TGTGCCAGCAGACGACTAGCGGGAGGGTCCTACGAGCAGTACTTC | CASRRLAGGSYEQYF | NA | TRBJ2-7 | TRBV6-2/TRBV6-3 | TRBD2
TGTGCCAGCGAAGGAATTCTTGGCTACACCTTC | CASEGILGYTF | few | TRBJ1-2 | TRBV6-1 | NA
TGTGCCAGCAGCATGACTAGTAACGGGGAGCTGTTTTTT | CASSMTSNGELFF | many | TRBJ2-2 | TRBV7-3 | NA
TGTGCCAGCAGCTTAGAGTCTAGAGAGGCCGGGGAGCTGTTTTTT | CASSLESREAGELFF | many | TRBJ2-2 | TRBV7-2 | NA
TGCAGCGGGATGACAGCTTTGAACACTGAGGCTTTCTTT | CSGMTALNTEAFF | NA | TRBJ1-1 | TRBV20-1 | NA
TGCAGTGCTAACGGTGATTCTTTTGAGAACACTGAAGCTTTCTTT | CSANGDSFENTEAFF | many | TRBJ1-1 | TRBV20-1 | NA
TGTGCCAGCAGCTTAGTAAGCGGCACAGATACGCAGTATTTT | CASSLVSGTDTQYF | many | TRBJ2-3 | TRBV7-2 | NA
TGTGCCAGCAGCCACCTTCTAGGGGTTGAGGGCCAAGAGACCCAGTACTTC | CASSHLLGVEGQETQYF | NA | TRBJ2-5 | TRBV4-2 | NA
TGTGCCACCCTGAACACCGGGGAGCTGTTTTTT | CATLNTGELFF | many | TRBJ2-2 | TRBV12-3/TRBV12-4 | NA
TGTGCCAGCAGTACCCTAACAGGGGCCCGGAGAAATGAGCAGTTCTTC | CASSTLTGARRNEQFF | many | TRBJ2-1 | TRBV6-1 | TRBD1
TGTGCCAGCAGTTTTGGCAGGGTGGACAATGAGCAGTTCTTC | CASSFGRVDNEQFF | NA | TRBJ2-1 | TRBV12-3/TRBV12-4 | NA